This record concerns one TCR beta chain sequence. Noted time point: cycle 4 day 1 (C4D1), after around six weeks of nivolumab. Relapses following autologous stem cell transplantation were seen in all patients, with brentuximab vedotin exposure varying. Assay: immunoSEQ multiplex PCR; the TCRdb copy retains only in-frame clones and omits some. Here the sample spans roughly 18,000 clones, 80% being singletons. The record originates from a study of PD-1 blockade in classical Hodgkin lymphoma. Germline CDR1 reads MNHNS; CDR2 reads SASEGT. This CDR3 has 12 residues. V lost 8 bases and J lost 6; bases outside the gene matches: 7.

This receptor was identified in a human donor with classical Hodgkin lymphoma. The chain joins TRBV6-1 to TRBJ2-7; 7 bases are a match to TRBD2. The material was peripheral blood mononuclear cells (PBMCs), obtained before the fourth cycle of nivolumab. The CDR3 coding sequence is TGTGCCAGCTGGGGAGGGATGGGCGAGCAGTACTTC. Amino acids: CASWGGMGEQYF.